This is a list of T cell receptor beta chains from one sample in a study of neurological immune-mediated disorders. TCRdb recomputed calls from the 5' RACE reads with MiXCR, one row per CDR3 protein. The repertoire holds 40,000 or so distinct CDR3 sequences, more than 3% seen once, with about 8% in the top ten. The specimen sequenced was PBMCs. The origin of the receptors is a woman aged 60-75 years with multiple sclerosis. CDR3s include the opening cysteine and the closing phenylalanine or tryptophan. The D gene is left open where the match is weak. Only part of the rows carry a size: once, few, many, or a class if the clone is expanded.

>TRBV7-9|many|.|TRBJ1-1
TGTGCCAGCCGAACTGTGATACGTGGGGCTCTGGGGAACACTGAAGCTTTCTTT
CASRTVIRGALGNTEAFF
>TRBV6-1|many|.|TRBJ2-5
TGTGCCAGCAACCTGGACGGCGACGGGGAGACCCAGTACTTC
CASNLDGDGETQYF
>TRBV12-3/TRBV12-4|few|.|TRBJ2-3
TGTGCCAGCAGATCCACATCTAAAGGGGGTTTGGGAGATACGCAGTATTTT
CASRSTSKGGLGDTQYF
>TRBV20-1|many|.|TRBJ1-3
TGCAGTGCTAGAGATGTGGGAACTGGAAACACCATATATTTT
CSARDVGTGNTIYF
>TRBV20-1|many|TRBD1|TRBJ1-2
TGCAGTGCGTCGGACAGGGGCTATGGCTACACCTTC
CSASDRGYGYTF
>TRBV27|many|.|TRBJ1-5
TGTGCCAGCAGTTTATACCCGAACAGGGGCAATCAGCCCCAGCATTTT
CASSLYPNRGNQPQHF
>TRBV28|many|.|TRBJ2-3
TGTGCCAGCAGTCCGTCGGTTGCAGATACGCAGTATTTT
CASSPSVADTQYF
>TRBV7-9|many|TRBD2|TRBJ2-3
TGTGCCAGCAAGACTAGCGGGACAGATACGCAGTATTTT
CASKTSGTDTQYF
>TRBV27|many|.|TRBJ1-1
TGTGCCAGCAGCCTGATCAACAGGAACACTGAAGCTTTCTTT
CASSLINRNTEAFF
>TRBV5-5|many|TRBD2|TRBJ2-3
TGTGCCAGCAGCCCCCGGGAGGGCACAGATACGCAGTATTTT
CASSPREGTDTQYF
>TRBV3-1|many|.|TRBJ1-3
TGTGCCAGCAGCCCCGGACGGATCTCTGGAAACACCATATATTTT
CASSPGRISGNTIYF
>TRBV12-3/TRBV12-4|.|.|TRBJ2-7
TGTGCCAGCAGTTTCGAGCCAGGGACGGGAATCGAGCAGTACTTC
CASSFEPGTGIEQYF
>TRBV5-1|many|TRBD2|TRBJ2-3
TGCGCCAGCAGCTTGACTAGCGGTAGCACAGATACGCAGTATTTT
CASSLTSGSTDTQYF
>TRBV10-3|many|.|TRBJ1-4
TGTGCCATCTCCCAGACCAATGAAAAACTGTTTTTT
CAISQTNEKLFF
>TRBV5-1|many|.|TRBJ2-5
TGCGCCAGCAGCTTGGCCCCAGGGAAAGAGACCCAGTACTTC
CASSLAPGKETQYF
>TRBV5-1|many|TRBD1|TRBJ2-1
TGCGCCAGCAGCTTGGGGGACAGGATCTACAATGAGCAGTTCTTC
CASSLGDRIYNEQFF
>TRBV6-5|many|TRBD1|TRBJ2-2
TGTGCCAGCAGTTACAAAACAGGGGGCTTTACCGGGGAGCTGTTTTTT
CASSYKTGGFTGELFF
>TRBV5-5|many|.|TRBJ1-4
TGTGCCAGCAGCCCGGAGGGTGCAACTAATGAAAAACTGTTTTTT
CASSPEGATNEKLFF
>TRBV20-1|many|.|TRBJ2-3
TGCAGTGCTAGAGGACAGAGCACAGATACGCAGTATTTT
CSARGQSTDTQYF
>TRBV20-1|.|.|TRBJ1-5
TGCAGTGCTAGAGAGGCGGGGTCTAGTAGCAATAAGACCCAGAATTTT
CSAREAGSSSNKTQNF
>TRBV5-1|many|TRBD1|TRBJ2-7
TGCGCCAGCAGCTTGGAACAGGGGCCCTACGAGCAGTACTTC
CASSLEQGPYEQYF
>TRBV4-1|many|.|TRBJ2-7
TGCGCCAGCAGCCAGTTACAGGGAAGCTCCTACGAGCAGTACTTC
CASSQLQGSSYEQYF